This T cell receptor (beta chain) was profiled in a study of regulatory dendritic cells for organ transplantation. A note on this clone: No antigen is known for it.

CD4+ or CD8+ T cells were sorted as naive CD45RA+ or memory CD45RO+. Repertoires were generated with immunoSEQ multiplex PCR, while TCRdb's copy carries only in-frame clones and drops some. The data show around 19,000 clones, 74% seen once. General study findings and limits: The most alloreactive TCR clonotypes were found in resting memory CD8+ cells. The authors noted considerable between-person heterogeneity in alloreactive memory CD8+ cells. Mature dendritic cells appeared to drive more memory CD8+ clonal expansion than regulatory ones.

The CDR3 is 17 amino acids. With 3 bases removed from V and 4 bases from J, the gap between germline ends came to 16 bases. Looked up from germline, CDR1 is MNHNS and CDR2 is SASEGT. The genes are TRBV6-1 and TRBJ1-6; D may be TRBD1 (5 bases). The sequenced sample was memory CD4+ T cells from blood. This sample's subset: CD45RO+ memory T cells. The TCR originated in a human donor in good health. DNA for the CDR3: TGTGCCAGCAGTGACAAGAGACAGCAGCAATATAATTCACCCCTCCACTTT. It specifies CASSDKRQQQYNSPLHF.